This T cell receptor (beta chain) emerged from a study of blood T cell repertoires in COVID-19. Germline V lookup: CDR1 LGHDT, CDR2 YNNKEL (reference sequence). Losses at the gene ends were 4 bases for V and 7 bases for J; bases not matched to a gene: 9. This CDR3 has 17 residues. In the study's own analysis: Researchers report that nucleated cell counts were estimated from reference gene primer amplification. The protocol was immunoSEQ multiplex PCR, while the TCRdb copy is restricted to in-frame clones and leaves out a portion. For V, J and clone size, that table is used; D and trimming come from the DNA. This sample has 350,000 to 500,000 clones, with around nine tenths found just once. Grouping used clinical history reported by participants in a survey and questionnaire. Exposed participants came across a COVID-19 case within 2 weeks before study entry. This clone was detected only once.

The chain uses TRBV3-1 (or the pseudogene TRBV3-2) and TRBJ2-1; TRBD2 agrees at 14 bases. The sample was PBMCs or T cells enriched from blood (not recorded which). The sequence was obtained from a woman aged 18-29 years who had been exposed to COVID-19. For the CDR3, the DNA is TGTGCCAGCAGCCGGGTCTCCGGGACTAGCGGGAGTAATGAGCAGTTCTTC. The encoded protein is CASSRVSGTSGSNEQFF.